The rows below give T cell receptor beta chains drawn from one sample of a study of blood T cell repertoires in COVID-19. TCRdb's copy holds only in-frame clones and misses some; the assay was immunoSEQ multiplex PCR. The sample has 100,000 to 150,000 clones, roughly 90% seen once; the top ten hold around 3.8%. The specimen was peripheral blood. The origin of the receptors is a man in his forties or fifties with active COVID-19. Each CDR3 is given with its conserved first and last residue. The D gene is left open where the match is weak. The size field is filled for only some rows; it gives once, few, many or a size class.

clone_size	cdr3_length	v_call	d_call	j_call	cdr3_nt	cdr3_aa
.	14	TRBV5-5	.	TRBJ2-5	TGTGCCAGCAGCTTGGTTGGCAGTCAAGAGACCCAGTACTTC	CASSLVGSQETQYF
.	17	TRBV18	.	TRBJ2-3	TGTGCCAGCTCACTCCTGGTGGGGGGGGCCCACACAGATACGCAGTATTTT	CASSLLVGGAHTDTQYF
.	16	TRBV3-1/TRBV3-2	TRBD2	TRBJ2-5	TGTGCCAGCAGCCAACTAGCGGGAGTTATCCGAGAGACCCAGTACTTC	CASSQLAGVIRETQYF
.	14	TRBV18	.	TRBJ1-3	TGTGCCAGCTCACCAGCGAACTCTGGAAACACCATATATTTT	CASSPANSGNTIYF
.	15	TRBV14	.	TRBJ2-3	TGTGCCAGCAGCCAAGGGGCTTTCCTCACAGATACGCAGTATTTT	CASSQGAFLTDTQYF
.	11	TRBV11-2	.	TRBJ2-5	TGTGCCAGCGGACTTCCGGAGGACCAGTACTTC	CASGLPEDQYF
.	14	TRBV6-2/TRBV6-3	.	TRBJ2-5	TGTGCCAGCAGTGGCCATGATCAGGGAGAGACCCAGTACTTC	CASSGHDQGETQYF
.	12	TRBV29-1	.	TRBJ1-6	TGCAGCGCGGGAACAGCTAATTCACCCCTCCACTTT	CSAGTANSPLHF
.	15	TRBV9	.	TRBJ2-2	TGTGCCAGCAGCGCTTCTAGCCTAGACACCGGGGAGCTGTTTTTT	CASSASSLDTGELFF
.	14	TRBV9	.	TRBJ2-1	TGTGCCAGCAGCGGAAGAGGGACATTCAATGAGCAGTTCTTC	CASSGRGTFNEQFF
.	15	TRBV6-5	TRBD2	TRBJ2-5	TGTGCCAGCAGGGAGAGACTAGCGAGCCAAGAGACCCAGTACTTC	CASRERLASQETQYF
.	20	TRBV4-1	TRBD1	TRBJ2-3	TGCGCCAGCAGCCAACCTCCGGGACAGGCTAAAGTCGGCCGTGCAGATACGCAGTATTTT	CASSQPPGQAKVGRADTQYF
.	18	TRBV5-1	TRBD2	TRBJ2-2	TGCGCCAGCAGCCACCGGTTGCTAGCGGGAGGAAACACCGGGGAGCTGTTTTTT	CASSHRLLAGGNTGELFF
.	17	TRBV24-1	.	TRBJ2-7	TGTGCCACCAGTGATTTGCGAATAGTCGATTGCTCCTACGAGCAGTACTTC	CATSDLRIVDCSYEQYF
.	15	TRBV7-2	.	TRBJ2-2	TGTGCCAGCAGCTTAGGACAAGTGAACACCGGGGAGCTGTTTTTT	CASSLGQVNTGELFF
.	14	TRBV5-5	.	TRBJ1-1	TGTGCCAGCAGCTGGAGACAGATGAACACTGAAGCTTTCTTT	CASSWRQMNTEAFF
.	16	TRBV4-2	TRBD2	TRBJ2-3	TGTGCCAGCAGCCAAATAGCGGGGGGTCGTCCCGATACGCAGTATTTT	CASSQIAGGRPDTQYF
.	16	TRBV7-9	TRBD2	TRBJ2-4	TGTGCCAGCAGCAATTCACCCGGACTAGCGGAAAACATTCAGTACTTC	CASSNSPGLAENIQYF
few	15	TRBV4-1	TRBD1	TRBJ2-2	TGCGCCAGCAGCCATGCAGGGGGTCGGACCGGGGAGCTGTTTTTT	CASSHAGGRTGELFF
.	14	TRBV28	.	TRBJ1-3	TGTGCCAGCATCTCTGGGGGGACTGGAAACACCATATATTTT	CASISGGTGNTIYF
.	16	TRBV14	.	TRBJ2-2	TGTGCCAGCAGCCCTATCCAGGGGAGGAACACCGGGGAGCTGTTTTTT	CASSPIQGRNTGELFF
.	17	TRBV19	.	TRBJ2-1	TGTGCCAGTAGTAATACAGCGGGCCGCGGAGTCGGCAATGAGCAGTTCTTC	CASSNTAGRGVGNEQFF
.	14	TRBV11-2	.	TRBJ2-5	TGTGCCAGCAGCATCCGCGGCAGACAAGAGACCCAGTACTTC	CASSIRGRQETQYF
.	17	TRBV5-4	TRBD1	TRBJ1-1	TGTGCCAGCAGCGTAGGGACAGGCAACCTCATGAACACTGAAGCTTTCTTT	CASSVGTGNLMNTEAFF
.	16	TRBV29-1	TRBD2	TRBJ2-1	TGCAGCGTTGAAGGCCTACTAGCGTCCTCCTACAATGAGCAGTTCTTC	CSVEGLLASSYNEQFF
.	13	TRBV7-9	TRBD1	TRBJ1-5	TGTGCCACTGACAGGGGAAGGGATCAGCCCCAGCATTTT	CATDRGRDQPQHF
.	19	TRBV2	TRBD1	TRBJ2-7	TGTGCCAGCAATCCCGGGACAGGGCGGAGACGGCCTTTTAGGGACGAGCAGTACTTC	CASNPGTGRRRPFRDEQYF
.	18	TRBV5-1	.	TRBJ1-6	TGCGCCAGCAGCTTGAGGCCTGGGGCAGGGCAAGGGTATTCACCCCTCCACTTT	CASSLRPGAGQGYSPLHF
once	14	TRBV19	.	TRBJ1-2	TGTGCCAGTATTCCGACCGGACAGAACTATGGCTACACCTTC	CASIPTGQNYGYTF
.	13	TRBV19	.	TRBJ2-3	TGTGCCAGTAGTTTACTAGAACATCATACGCAGTATTTT	CASSLLEHHTQYF
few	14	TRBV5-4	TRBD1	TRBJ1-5	TGTGCCAGCAGCTTACAGGGGGTCGATCAGCCCCAGCATTTT	CASSLQGVDQPQHF
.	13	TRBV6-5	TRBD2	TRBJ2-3	TGTGCCAGCTCACCACGGGGGGAAGATACGCAGTGTTTT	CASSPRGEDTQCF
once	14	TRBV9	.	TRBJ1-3	TGTGCCAGCAGCCCACGGACAGCCGGAAACACCATATATTTT	CASSPRTAGNTIYF
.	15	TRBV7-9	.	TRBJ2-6	TGTGCCAGCAGCTCGGTTGGGCGCCTGGCCAACGTCCTGACTTTC	CASSSVGRLANVLTF
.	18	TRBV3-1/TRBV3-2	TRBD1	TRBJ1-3	TGTGCCAGCAGCCAAGCCCCGGGACAGGTGAGCTCTGGAAACACCATATATTTT	CASSQAPGQVSSGNTIYF
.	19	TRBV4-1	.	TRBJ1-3	TGCGCCAGCAGCCACTCGAGGACGGCGGGCGACAATTCTGGAAACACCATATATTTT	CASSHSRTAGDNSGNTIYF
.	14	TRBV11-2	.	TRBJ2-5	TGTGCCAGCAGCTTGCCCGGGACTCCAGAGACCCAGTACTTC	CASSLPGTPETQYF
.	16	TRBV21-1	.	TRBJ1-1	TGTGCCAGCAGCAACAACAGGTTTATGGGGAACACTGAAGCTTTCTTT	CASSNNRFMGNTEAFF
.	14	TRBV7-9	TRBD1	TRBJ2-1	TGTGCCAGCAGCGCCGGACAGGGGGCTCATGAGCAGTTCTTC	CASSAGQGAHEQFF
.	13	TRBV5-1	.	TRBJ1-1	TGCGCCAGCAGACGAGGTTTGAACACTGAAGCTTTCTTT	CASRRGLNTEAFF
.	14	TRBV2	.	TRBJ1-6	TGTGCCAGCAGTGAATGGGGAGAAAATTCACCCCTCCACTTT	CASSEWGENSPLHF
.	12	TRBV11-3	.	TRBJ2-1	TGTGCCAGCAGCTCAGGGCGTTATGAGCAGTTCTTC	CASSSGRYEQFF